The rows below give T cell receptor beta chains drawn from one sample of a study of control samples from healthy donors and cancer patients. Data came from immunoSEQ multiplex PCR; TCRdb stores just in-frame clones and leaves some out. The data contain tens of thousands of clones, 90% to 95% of them singletons. The sample consisted of blood. These receptors were obtained from a woman aged 45 to 65 in good health. Each CDR3 is given with its conserved first and last residue. The order of the fields is clone size, J gene, V gene, D gene, CDR3 DNA, CDR3 protein. D genes are given only for firm matches. Size values are once, few and many counts, or a class for expanded clones, and some rows have none.

clone_size: once; j_call: TRBJ2-3; v_call: TRBV28; d_call: TRBD1; cdr3_nt: TGTGCCAGCAGTTCCCGACAGGGAAGCACAGATACGCAGTATTTT; cdr3_aa: CASSSRQGSTDTQYF
clone_size: -; j_call: TRBJ1-5; v_call: TRBV9; d_call: -; cdr3_nt: TGTGCCAGCAGCGTAGACCCAGGGCCACGCCAGCCCCAGCATTTT; cdr3_aa: CASSVDPGPRQPQHF
clone_size: -; j_call: TRBJ2-5; v_call: TRBV7-9; d_call: -; cdr3_nt: TGTGCCAGCAGCTCGAAAAAGCACGGCCAGCAAGAGACCCAGTACTTC; cdr3_aa: CASSSKKHGQQETQYF
clone_size: -; j_call: TRBJ1-3; v_call: TRBV27; d_call: TRBD1; cdr3_nt: TGTGCCAGCAGTCCAGAAGGGACAGCCGTCTCTGGAAACACCATATATTTT; cdr3_aa: CASSPEGTAVSGNTIYF
clone_size: -; j_call: TRBJ1-1; v_call: TRBV10-3; d_call: TRBD1; cdr3_nt: TGTGCCATCAGTTGGGACAGGAACACTGAAGCTTTCTTT; cdr3_aa: CAISWDRNTEAFF
clone_size: -; j_call: TRBJ2-4; v_call: TRBV7-9; d_call: TRBD1; cdr3_nt: TGTGCCAGCAGCTTAGGACAGGGTGGGGTGATAGCCAAAAACATTCAGTACTTC; cdr3_aa: CASSLGQGGVIAKNIQYF
clone_size: -; j_call: TRBJ1-2; v_call: TRBV28; d_call: TRBD1; cdr3_nt: TGTGCCAGCAGTTACCACAGGGGGTCCTGGGGCTACACCTTC; cdr3_aa: CASSYHRGSWGYTF
clone_size: -; j_call: TRBJ1-6; v_call: TRBV15; d_call: -; cdr3_nt: TGTGCCACCAGCAGAGATGCAACTTATTCACCCCTCCACTTT; cdr3_aa: CATSRDATYSPLHF
clone_size: -; j_call: TRBJ1-1; v_call: TRBV7-9; d_call: -; cdr3_nt: TGTGCCAGCAGCTTAGACCTGGGGGTGTTCACTGAAGCTTTCTTT; cdr3_aa: CASSLDLGVFTEAFF
clone_size: -; j_call: TRBJ1-2; v_call: TRBV9; d_call: TRBD1; cdr3_nt: TGTGCCAGCAGCGTAGCAGGGGGGAACTATGGCTACACCTTC; cdr3_aa: CASSVAGGNYGYTF
clone_size: -; j_call: TRBJ1-3; v_call: TRBV29-1; d_call: -; cdr3_nt: TGCAGCGTGGGGGTCCTGGGAAACACCATATATTTT; cdr3_aa: CSVGVLGNTIYF
clone_size: once; j_call: TRBJ1-6; v_call: TRBV7-2; d_call: -; cdr3_nt: TGTGCCAGCAGCGCAACAACTATTGGTTCACCCCTCCACTTT; cdr3_aa: CASSATTIGSPLHF
clone_size: -; j_call: TRBJ1-1; v_call: TRBV6-4; d_call: -; cdr3_nt: TGTGCCAGCAGTGCGGCTATGGACACTGAAGCTTTCTTT; cdr3_aa: CASSAAMDTEAFF
clone_size: -; j_call: TRBJ1-2; v_call: TRBV28; d_call: TRBD1; cdr3_nt: TGTGCCAGCAGTTACAGGGGAGGTAACTATGGCTACACCTTC; cdr3_aa: CASSYRGGNYGYTF
clone_size: -; j_call: TRBJ2-1; v_call: TRBV11-3; d_call: -; cdr3_nt: TGTGCCAGCAGCTTAGAATCCTGGATGACTGAGCAGTTCTTC; cdr3_aa: CASSLESWMTEQFF
clone_size: -; j_call: TRBJ2-7; v_call: TRBV15; d_call: TRBD1; cdr3_nt: TGTGCCACCAGCAGGCCAGGGGGAGAGCAGTACTTC; cdr3_aa: CATSRPGGEQYF
clone_size: -; j_call: TRBJ1-3; v_call: TRBV18; d_call: TRBD1; cdr3_nt: TGTGCCAGCTTTAGAGGGACAGGGCCCTCCTCTGGAAACACCATATATTTT; cdr3_aa: CASFRGTGPSSGNTIYF
clone_size: -; j_call: TRBJ1-1; v_call: TRBV20-1; d_call: -; cdr3_nt: TGCAGTGCTCGTAGGGACACTGAAGCTTTCTTT; cdr3_aa: CSARRDTEAFF
clone_size: once; j_call: TRBJ2-1; v_call: TRBV5-1; d_call: TRBD2; cdr3_nt: TGCGCCAGCAGCTTGGCTCTAGCGGGGGGGCCGCGCAATGAGCAGTTCTTC; cdr3_aa: CASSLALAGGPRNEQFF
clone_size: -; j_call: TRBJ1-1; v_call: TRBV5-4; d_call: -; cdr3_nt: TGTGCCAGCAGCCCCGGAGGGGAAACTGAAGCTTTCTTT; cdr3_aa: CASSPGGETEAFF
clone_size: -; j_call: TRBJ1-1; v_call: TRBV6-1; d_call: -; cdr3_nt: TGTGCCAGCAGTGAGGTTCGCGGGGGTGAAGCTTTCTTT; cdr3_aa: CASSEVRGGEAFF
clone_size: -; j_call: TRBJ2-1; v_call: TRBV10-3; d_call: TRBD1; cdr3_nt: TGTGCCATCAGCCCGGGACAGATTAGCTCCCACAATGAGCAGTTCTTC; cdr3_aa: CAISPGQISSHNEQFF
clone_size: -; j_call: TRBJ1-2; v_call: TRBV28; d_call: -; cdr3_nt: TGTGCCAGCAGCCAACAGTACGGACCCAACTATGGCTACACCTTC; cdr3_aa: CASSQQYGPNYGYTF
clone_size: -; j_call: TRBJ1-5; v_call: TRBV3-1/TRBV3-2; d_call: -; cdr3_nt: TGTGCCAGCAGCCAAGGGGCCTTTGGGGGGAAAGTGCCCCAGCATTTT; cdr3_aa: CASSQGAFGGKVPQHF
clone_size: -; j_call: TRBJ1-1; v_call: TRBV19; d_call: -; cdr3_nt: TGTGCCAGTAGTACGGGGGTCTCGGCGACTGAAGCTTTCTTT; cdr3_aa: CASSTGVSATEAFF
clone_size: -; j_call: TRBJ2-7; v_call: TRBV24-1; d_call: TRBD1; cdr3_nt: TGTGCCACCAGTGATTTGAGCGCAGGGGGCCACGAGCAGTACTTC; cdr3_aa: CATSDLSAGGHEQYF
clone_size: -; j_call: TRBJ1-1; v_call: TRBV30; d_call: TRBD1; cdr3_nt: TGTGCCTGGAGCGACAGGGGCACTGAAGCTTTCTTT; cdr3_aa: CAWSDRGTEAFF
clone_size: -; j_call: TRBJ2-3; v_call: TRBV28; d_call: TRBD1; cdr3_nt: TGTGCCAGCAGTTCACAACAGGGGGCTAGCACAGATACGCAGTATTTT; cdr3_aa: CASSSQQGASTDTQYF
clone_size: once; j_call: TRBJ1-1; v_call: TRBV9; d_call: -; cdr3_nt: TGTGCCAGCAGCGCCGACACGAACACTGAAGCTTTCTTT; cdr3_aa: CASSADTNTEAFF
clone_size: -; j_call: TRBJ2-2; v_call: TRBV4-3; d_call: -; cdr3_nt: TGCGCCAGCAGCCAAGATGCAGCGAACACCGGGGAGCTGTTTTTT; cdr3_aa: CASSQDAANTGELFF
clone_size: -; j_call: TRBJ2-2; v_call: TRBV7-6; d_call: -; cdr3_nt: TGTGCCAGCAGCTTAAAACAGGGAAGCACCGGGGAGCTGTTTTTT; cdr3_aa: CASSLKQGSTGELFF
clone_size: -; j_call: TRBJ2-2; v_call: TRBV6-6; d_call: -; cdr3_nt: TGTGCCAGCAGTTTGGCCGGGGAGCTGTTTTTT; cdr3_aa: CASSLAGELFF
clone_size: -; j_call: TRBJ2-7; v_call: TRBV19; d_call: TRBD1; cdr3_nt: TGTGCCAGTAGTACCCGGGACAGAAGCTCCTACGAGCAGTACTTC; cdr3_aa: CASSTRDRSSYEQYF
clone_size: -; j_call: TRBJ2-7; v_call: TRBV21-1; d_call: -; cdr3_nt: TGTGCCAGCAGCACTAGGGACAGTCCTTACTACGAGCAGTACTTC; cdr3_aa: CASSTRDSPYYEQYF
clone_size: -; j_call: TRBJ1-1; v_call: TRBV6-5; d_call: TRBD1; cdr3_nt: TGTGCCAGCAAAAAGGGGGCGGACACTGAAGCTTTCTTT; cdr3_aa: CASKKGADTEAFF
clone_size: -; j_call: TRBJ2-1; v_call: TRBV29-1; d_call: TRBD2; cdr3_nt: TGCAGCGTTGGGGGTCGGGGGGGCCACAATGAGCAGTTCTTC; cdr3_aa: CSVGGRGGHNEQFF
clone_size: -; j_call: TRBJ2-1; v_call: TRBV15; d_call: -; cdr3_nt: TGTGCCACCAGCAGAGATGTGGGGAATGAGCAGTTCTTC; cdr3_aa: CATSRDVGNEQFF
clone_size: -; j_call: TRBJ1-5; v_call: TRBV7-8; d_call: -; cdr3_nt: TGTGCCAGCAGCCCGCGAGGGCAACACGGTCAGCCCCAGCATTTT; cdr3_aa: CASSPRGQHGQPQHF